Following are 10 T cell receptor beta chains from one sample sequenced in a study of blood T cell repertoires in COVID-19. Sequenced by immunoSEQ multiplex PCR; TCRdb stores in-frame clones only, minus some. The data contain approximately 92,000 clones, roughly 80% of them seen just once; the ten biggest clones take up approximately 9%. Sequenced sample: peripheral blood. The receptors originated from a man aged 50 to 60 who had recovered from COVID-19.

V usage is TRBV6-1 and J usage is TRBJ2-3, with TRBD2 as a possible D gene (6 bases). V was pared by 2 bases and J by 2 bases, with 14 bases between. The CDR3 covers 16 residues. Germline V CDR1 and CDR2: MNHNS, SASEGT. The CDR3 DNA is TGTGCCAGCAGTGAAAGGAGGGGAAAGATCACAGATACGCAGTATTTT. Its protein is CASSERRGKITDTQYF.

The rearrangement links TRBV5-1 to TRBJ1-2; perhaps TRBD1 as D (6 bases). Trimming took off 0 bases at V and 2 bases at J, with 11 bases between the two ends. The CDR3 extends over 15 amino acids. CDR1 SGHRS and CDR2 YFSETQ come from the germline V gene. The CDR3 is CASSLETGMNYGYTF. The CDR3 coding sequence is TGCGCCAGCAGCTTGGAAACAGGGATGAACTATGGCTACACCTTC.

The chain employs TRBV4-1 and TRBJ1-5; D is ambiguous. The CDR3 covers 14 residues. From germline, CDR1 is MGHRA and CDR2 YSYEKL. V lost 1 base and J 5 bases, leaving 9 bases between the germline ends. The CDR3 reads CASSQAGAYQPQHF. As DNA, the CDR3 is TGCGCCAGCAGCCAAGCAGGCGCCTATCAGCCCCAGCATTTT.

CDR3: CASSFTTGGYTF. The DNA for the CDR3 is TGTGCCAGCAGCTTCACGACAGGGGGCTACACCTTC. The genes are TRBV5-6 and TRBJ1-2, with 7 bases matching TRBD1. In germline, CDR1 is SGHDT, CDR2 YYEEEE. V was clipped by 2 bases and J by 8 bases; unmatched bases: 3. The CDR3 covers 12 residues.

The genes are TRBV10-3 and TRBJ1-2; D remains unclear. Trimming removed 2 bases from V and 14 bases from J, with 15 bases in between. The CDR3 is 12 residues long. Germline V gene lookup returns CDR1 ENHRY and CDR2 SYGVKD. The CDR3 nucleotides read TGTGCCATCAGTGAGGATGACCGGGGAGGGACCTTC. Protein: CAISEDDRGGTF.

The J gene is TRBJ2-2, the V gene TRBV9; a possible D gene is TRBD1 (6 bases). The V end was cut by 3 bases, the J end by 7 bases, with 10 bases between. CDR1 and CDR2 (germline): SGDLS, YYNGEE. This CDR3 comprises 13 residues. For the CDR3, the DNA is TGTGCCAGCAGCGCGCAGGGGCACGGGGAGCTGTTTTTT. Translating it yields CASSAQGHGELFF. Looking up the rest from reference TRBV9 and TRBJ2-2 gives the full variable domain: DSGVTQTPKHLITATGQRVTLRCSPRSGDLSVYWYQQSLDQGLQFLIQYYNGEERAKGNILERFSAQQFPDLHSELNLSSLELGDSALYFCASSAQGHGELFFGEGSRLTVL.

The J gene is TRBJ2-1, the V gene TRBV7-9; 9 bases are shared with TRBD2. CDR1 is SEHNR and CDR2 is FQNEAQ in the germline V gene (reference sequence). This CDR3 has 15 residues. Losses at the gene ends were 5 bases for V and 8 bases for J; bases not matched to a gene: 10. CDR3 in DNA: TGTGCCAGCAGCATGGGACTAGCCCCTGGGGATGAGCAGTTCTTC. Protein: CASSMGLAPGDEQFF.

This chain connects TRBV27 to TRBJ2-7; 11 bases are a match to TRBD1. With 3 bases clipped from V and 0 bases from J, the junction kept 10 bases outside the gene matches. This CDR3 is 18 amino acids long. Germline V gene lookup returns CDR1 MNHEY and CDR2 SMNVEV (reference sequence). This CDR3 reads CASSFKYPGQGVSYEQYF. DNA of the CDR3: TGTGCCAGCAGTTTTAAATACCCGGGACAGGGGGTCTCCTACGAGCAGTACTTC.

CDR3 protein: CASSAVKQGKNSPLHF. Written as DNA, the CDR3 is TGTGCCAGCAGCGCAGTGAAACAGGGGAAAAATTCACCCCTCCACTTT. The V gene is TRBV2, the J gene TRBJ1-6; 7 nucleotides agree with TRBD1. Germline V lookup: CDR1 SNHLY, CDR2 FYNNEI. The V segment lost 6 bases and the J segment 7 bases; nucleotides outside the gene matches: 12. The CDR3 runs 16 residues.

The chain joins TRBV5-6 to TRBJ1-2; a possible D gene is TRBD1 (6 bases). Trimming took 4 bases from V and 2 from J, leaving 9 bases between them. The germline CDR1 and CDR2 sequences are SGHDT and YYEEEE. This CDR3 region has 13 residues. In DNA, the CDR3 is TGTGCCAGCAGCAGAGGACAGAACTATGGCTACACCTTC. It specifies CASSRGQNYGYTF.